These 16 T cell receptor beta chains were all obtained from the same sample, sequenced in a study of blood T cell repertoires in COVID-19. Profiling relied on immunoSEQ multiplex PCR, and the TCRdb table lists in-frame clones only, not all of them. Of some 300,000 clones in the sample, about nine tenths were seen once. The sample consisted of peripheral blood. Receptor source: a man between 18 and 29 years old with active or convalescent COVID-19.

The rearrangement joins TRBV7-8 to TRBJ2-1; 13 nucleotides agree with TRBD2. Trimming removed 5 bases from V and 8 bases from J; junction bases left unmatched: 3. The CDR3 has 14 residues. Germline CDR1 is SGHVS and CDR2 is FQNEAQ. CDR3 sequence (DNA): TGTGCCAGCAGCCCTGGACTAGCGGGAGATGAGCAGTTCTTC. Its protein product is CASSPGLAGDEQFF.

The V gene is TRBV11-3, the J gene TRBJ1-6; D unresolved. Per germline, CDR1 SGHNT and CDR2 YENEEA. CDR3 length equals 15 residues. The V and J ends lost 8 bases and 9 bases respectively, with 20 bases between them. CDR3 protein: CASSREAAGSSPLHF. DNA for the CDR3: TGTGCCAGCTCACGAGAGGCCGCGGGGAGTTCACCCCTCCACTTT.

V is TRBV4-1 and J is TRBJ2-1, with 7 bases that match TRBD1. V was clipped by 2 bases and J by 4 bases; unmatched bases: 8. Per the germline V gene, CDR1 is MGHRA and CDR2 is YSYEKL. The CDR3 totals 16 residues. CDR3 sequence reads: CASSQPRDRTYNEQFF. DNA for the CDR3: TGCGCCAGCAGCCAACCCCGGGACAGAACATACAATGAGCAGTTCTTC.

The sample holds one count of this clone. This chain connects TRBV7-6 to TRBJ1-4; unclear D gene. The CDR3 has 13 amino acids. V was cut by 0 bases and J by 7 bases, with 6 bases left in between. CDR1 is SGHVS and CDR2 is FNYEAQ in the germline V gene. The DNA of the CDR3 is TGTGCCAGCAGCTTAGCCTACGGTGAAAAACTGTTTTTT. The encoded protein is CASSLAYGEKLFF.

The V gene is TRBV7-9, the J gene TRBJ1-2; TRBD1 matches at 9 bases. Germline CDR1 is SEHNR and CDR2 is FQNEAQ (reference sequence). The CDR3 contains 16 residues. The V segment lost 4 bases and the J segment 4 bases; nucleotides outside the gene matches: 10. The CDR3 sequence is CASSSRDRDVSYGYTF. DNA for the CDR3: TGTGCCAGCAGCTCCCGGGACAGGGATGTAAGCTATGGCTACACCTTC.

The chain employs TRBV12-3 or TRBV12-4 and TRBJ1-1; a weak D match, TRBD1 (6 bases). Trimming pared 7 bases from V and 4 bases from J, leaving 10 bases between. The CDR3 runs 12 residues. The CDR3 loop is CASTTGTTEAFF. The CDR3 nucleotides are TGTGCCAGCACTACAGGGACCACTGAAGCTTTCTTT.

The rearrangement links TRBV19 to TRBJ2-4; possibly TRBD1 for D (6 bases). The V gene lost 4 bases and the J gene lost 0 bases, with 16 bases spanning the gap. Germline assignment: CDR1 LNHDA and CDR2 SQIVND (reference sequence). The CDR3 is 17 amino acids. The CDR3 spells CASSSLTGQLAKNIQYF. The CDR3 DNA reads as TGTGCCAGTAGTAGCCTTACAGGGCAATTAGCCAAAAACATTCAGTACTTC.

The rearrangement joins TRBV27 to TRBJ2-3; 12 positions match TRBD2. The germline V gene encodes CDR1 MNHEY and CDR2 SMNVEV (reference sequence). V was pared by 6 bases and J by 7 bases, with 5 bases of the junction left unmatched. The CDR3 runs to 14 residues. The CDR3 DNA reads TGTGCCAGCAGAGCTAGCGGGAGGGTATATACGCAGTATTTT. It encodes CASRASGRVYTQYF.

For the CDR3, the DNA is TGTGCCAGCAGTGTGCGGGGGGGCGACAATGAGCAGTTCTTC. This encodes CASSVRGGDNEQFF. V usage is TRBV7-9 and J usage is TRBJ2-1; the match to TRBD2 covers 9 bases. V lost 6 bases to trimming and J lost 5 bases; unmatched junction nucleotides: 5. This CDR3 has 14 amino acids. Per germline, CDR1 SEHNR and CDR2 FQNEAQ (reference sequence).

The chain employs TRBV5-4 and TRBJ2-1, with TRBD2 identical over 9 bases. In germline, CDR1 is SGHNT, CDR2 YYREEE (reference sequence). With 4 bases clipped from V and 4 bases from J, the junction kept 18 bases outside the gene matches. The CDR3 runs 19 residues. CDR3: CASSAKVAGGLMSYNEQFF. CDR3 in DNA: TGTGCCAGCAGCGCGAAGGTGGCGGGGGGGCTAATGTCTTACAATGAGCAGTTCTTC.

The rearrangement uses TRBV18 and TRBJ2-5, with D possibly being TRBD1 (5 bases). The germline V and J ends were trimmed by 5 bases and 5 bases, with 9 bases remaining between them. Germline-derived CDR1 and CDR2 are KGHSH and LQKENI. The CDR3 has 12 residues. The CDR3 bases are TGTGCCAGCTCAGACAGTTCCGAGACCCAGTACTTC. It encodes CASSDSSETQYF.

V usage is TRBV14 and J usage is TRBJ1-3; D gene unclear. The CDR3 spans 17 residues. V shed 2 bases and J shed 8 bases, with 22 bases lying between them. CDR1 and CDR2 from the germline V gene are SGHDN and FVKESK. CDR3 in amino acids: CASSQHFGLTPQYTIYF. CDR3 sequence (DNA): TGTGCCAGCAGCCAACACTTCGGACTAACCCCCCAATACACCATATATTTT.

This clone was recorded only once. V usage is TRBV7-3 and J usage is TRBJ2-3, with D unresolved. CDR3 length: 15 residues. Germline values: CDR1 SGHTA, CDR2 FQGTGA. The V and J ends lost 2 bases and 0 bases respectively, with 9 bases between them. The CDR3, as DNA: TGTGCCAGCAGCTTAGGCGGAGACAGCACAGATACGCAGTATTTT. Translating gives CASSLGGDSTDTQYF.

This clone has a single count. The J gene is TRBJ1-2, the V gene TRBV25-1; possibly TRBD1 for D (6 bases). Germline-derived CDR1 and CDR2 are MGHDK and SYGVNS. The CDR3 is 15 amino acids. V lost 2 bases and J lost 11, with 21 bases in between. Here the CDR3 reads CASSENPPGHGYYTF. For the CDR3, the DNA is TGTGCCAGCAGTGAAAACCCCCCGGGACACGGGTATTACACCTTC.

The V and J genes are TRBV3-1 (or the pseudogene TRBV3-2) and TRBJ2-2, with 7 bases matching TRBD2. After removal of 0 bases from V and 5 bases from J, the junction contained 12 bases not matched to a gene. CDR1 is LGHDT and CDR2 is YNNKEL in the germline V gene (reference sequence). This CDR3 spans 18 amino acids. The CDR3 is CASSQDWLAGLRTGELFF. The CDR3 DNA reads as TGTGCCAGCAGCCAAGATTGGTTAGCGGGTTTAAGAACCGGGGAGCTGTTTTTT.

In this sample, this clone turned up a few times. This chain uses TRBV12-3 or TRBV12-4 with TRBJ2-7; D may be TRBD1 (5 bases). This CDR3 comprises 12 residues. Trimming cost V 6 bases and J 5 bases, with 11 bases left between them. The CDR3 DNA follows: TGTGCCAGCAGCACGCTGGACAACGAGCAGTACTTC. This encodes CASSTLDNEQYF.